This T cell receptor (beta chain) was recovered during a study of early T cells in non-severe SARS-CoV-2 infection. Across the whole study: RNA in bulk from unsorted whole blood was sequenced, and chains were unpaired.

Unique molecular identifiers were attached to individual cDNA molecules. TCRdb fed the 5' RACE reads into MiXCR, producing one record per CDR3 protein. Here the sample spans fewer than 30,000 distinct CDR3 sequences, roughly 4.2% being singletons. Study conclusions and caveats: Sequences matched to VDJdb favored anti-spike CD8 responses, while private and CD4 specificities were missed.

This clonotype was recorded many times. As yet, its antigen is unknown. The TCR originated in an adult who was a healthcare worker with PCR-confirmed SARS-CoV-2 infection or an uninfected control (not recorded which). The sample was whole blood.

Written as DNA, the CDR3 is TGCGCCAGCAGCCACCGGCCCCGGGGAGATACGCAGTATTTT. Residues: CASSHRPRGDTQYF. The chain recombines TRBV4-1 with TRBJ2-3; D perhaps matches TRBD2 (5 bases). V gave up 3 bases and J gave up 5 bases, with 12 bases separating them. CDR3 size: 14 residues. Germline assignment: CDR1 MGHRA and CDR2 YSYEKL.